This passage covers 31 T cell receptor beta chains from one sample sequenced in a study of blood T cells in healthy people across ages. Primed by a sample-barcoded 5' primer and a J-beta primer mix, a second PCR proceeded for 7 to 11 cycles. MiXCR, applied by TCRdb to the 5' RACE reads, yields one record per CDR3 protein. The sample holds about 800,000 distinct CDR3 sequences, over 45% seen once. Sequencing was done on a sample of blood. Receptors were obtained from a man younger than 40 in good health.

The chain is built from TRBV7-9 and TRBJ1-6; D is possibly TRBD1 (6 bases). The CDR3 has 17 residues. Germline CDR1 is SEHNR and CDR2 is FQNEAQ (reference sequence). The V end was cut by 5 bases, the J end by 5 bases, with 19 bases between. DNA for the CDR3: TGTGCCAGCAGCCCAGGGGCCGCCAGGGTTGATAATTCACCCCTCCACTTT. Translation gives CASSPGAARVDNSPLHF.

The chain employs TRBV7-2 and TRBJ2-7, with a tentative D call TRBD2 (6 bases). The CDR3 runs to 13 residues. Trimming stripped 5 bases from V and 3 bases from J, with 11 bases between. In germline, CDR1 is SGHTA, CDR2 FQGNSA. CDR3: CASSANGGYEQYF. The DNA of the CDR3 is TGTGCCAGCAGCGCGAACGGGGGCTACGAGCAGTACTTC.

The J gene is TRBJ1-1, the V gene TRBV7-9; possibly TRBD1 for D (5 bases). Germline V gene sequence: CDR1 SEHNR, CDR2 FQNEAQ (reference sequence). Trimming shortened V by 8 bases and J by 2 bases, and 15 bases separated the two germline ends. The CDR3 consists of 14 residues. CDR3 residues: CASAPRQGNTEAFF. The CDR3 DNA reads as TGTGCCAGCGCACCTCGGCAGGGCAACACTGAAGCTTTCTTT.

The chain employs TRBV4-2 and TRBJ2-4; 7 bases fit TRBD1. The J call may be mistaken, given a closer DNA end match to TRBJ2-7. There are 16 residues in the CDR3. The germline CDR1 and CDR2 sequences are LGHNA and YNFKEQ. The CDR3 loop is CASSHGETGRPYEQYF. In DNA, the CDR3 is TGTGCCAGCAGCCATGGGGAGACAGGGAGACCCTACGAGCAGTACTTC.

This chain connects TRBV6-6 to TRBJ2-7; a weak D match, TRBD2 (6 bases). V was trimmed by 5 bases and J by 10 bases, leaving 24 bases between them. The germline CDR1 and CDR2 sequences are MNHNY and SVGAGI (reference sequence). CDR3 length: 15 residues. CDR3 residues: CASSLTPGGRAAQYF. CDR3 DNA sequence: TGTGCCAGCAGTCTAACCCCCGGGGGAAGGGCGGCCCAGTACTTC.

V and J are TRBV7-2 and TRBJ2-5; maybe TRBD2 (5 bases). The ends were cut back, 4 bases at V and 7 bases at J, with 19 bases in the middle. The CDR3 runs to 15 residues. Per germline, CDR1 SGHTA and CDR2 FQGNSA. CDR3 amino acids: CASSSGLIAYGTQYF. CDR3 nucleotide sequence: TGTGCCAGCAGCTCCGGACTTATCGCTTATGGGACCCAGTACTTC.

As DNA, the CDR3 is TGTGCCAGCAGTTTGACAGTCCAACCCTACGAGCAGTACTTC. Residues: CASSLTVQPYEQYF. This rearrangement joins TRBV12-3 or TRBV12-4 to TRBJ2-7; a weak D match, TRBD1 (5 bases). The CDR3 spans 14 residues. V lost 3 bases, J lost 2 bases, and 11 bases lay in between.

CDR3 loop: CSHFGQGNTEAFF. CDR3 DNA sequence: TGCAGCCACTTCGGACAGGGGAACACTGAAGCTTTCTTT. This sequence joins TRBV29-1 and TRBJ1-1; 8 positions agree with TRBD1. V trimming: 8 bases; J trimming: 1 base; junction bases outside the gene matches: 6. Germline V gives CDR1 SQVTM, CDR2 ANQGSEA. This CDR3 has 13 residues.

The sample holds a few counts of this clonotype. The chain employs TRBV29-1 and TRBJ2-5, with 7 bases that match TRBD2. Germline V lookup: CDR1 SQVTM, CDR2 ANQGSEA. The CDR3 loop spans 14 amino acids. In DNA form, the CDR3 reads TGCAGTGGGAGGGGATTTGGGGAATGGGAGACCCAGTACTTC. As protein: CSGRGFGEWETQYF.

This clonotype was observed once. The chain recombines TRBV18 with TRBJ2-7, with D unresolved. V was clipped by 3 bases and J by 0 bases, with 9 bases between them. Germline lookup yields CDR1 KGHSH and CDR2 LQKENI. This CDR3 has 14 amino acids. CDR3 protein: CASSPGVSSYEQYF. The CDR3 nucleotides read TGTGCCAGCTCACCTGGGGTTAGCTCCTACGAGCAGTACTTC.

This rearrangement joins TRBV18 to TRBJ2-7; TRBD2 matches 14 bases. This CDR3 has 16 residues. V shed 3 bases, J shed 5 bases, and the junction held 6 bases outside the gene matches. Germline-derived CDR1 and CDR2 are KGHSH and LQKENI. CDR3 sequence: CASSPGGTSGRNEQYF. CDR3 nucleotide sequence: TGTGCCAGCTCACCTGGCGGGACTAGCGGGAGAAACGAGCAGTACTTC.

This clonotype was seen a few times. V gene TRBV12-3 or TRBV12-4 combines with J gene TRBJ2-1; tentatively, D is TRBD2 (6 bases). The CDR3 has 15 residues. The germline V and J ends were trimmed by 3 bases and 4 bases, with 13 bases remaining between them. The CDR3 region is CASSFEGAGYNEQFF. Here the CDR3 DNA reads TGTGCCAGCAGTTTTGAGGGAGCGGGTTACAATGAGCAGTTCTTC.

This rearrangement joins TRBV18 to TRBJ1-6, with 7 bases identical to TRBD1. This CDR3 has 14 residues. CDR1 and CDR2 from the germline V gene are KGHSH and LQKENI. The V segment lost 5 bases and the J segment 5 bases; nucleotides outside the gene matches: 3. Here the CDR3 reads CASSKGQNNSPLHF. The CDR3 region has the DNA TGTGCCAGCTCAAAGGGACAGAATAATTCACCCCTCCACTTT.

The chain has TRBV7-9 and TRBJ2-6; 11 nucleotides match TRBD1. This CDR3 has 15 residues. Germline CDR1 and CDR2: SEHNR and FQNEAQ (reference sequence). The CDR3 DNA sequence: TGTGCAGCAGGGACAGGGGGGACTGGGGCCAACGTCCTGACTTTC. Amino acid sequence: CAAGTGGTGANVLTF.

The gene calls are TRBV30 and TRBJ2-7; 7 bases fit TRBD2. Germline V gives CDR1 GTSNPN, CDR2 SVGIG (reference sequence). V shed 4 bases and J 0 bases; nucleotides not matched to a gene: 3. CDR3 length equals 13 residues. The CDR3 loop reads CAWIPGGSYEQYF. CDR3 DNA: TGTGCCTGGATCCCGGGAGGCTCCTACGAGCAGTACTTC.

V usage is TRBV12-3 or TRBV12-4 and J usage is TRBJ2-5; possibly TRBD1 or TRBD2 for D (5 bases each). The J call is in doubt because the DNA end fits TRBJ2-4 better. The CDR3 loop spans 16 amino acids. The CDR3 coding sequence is TGTGCCAGCAGTTTATTTTATGAGGGGTCAAAAAACATTCAGTACTTC. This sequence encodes CASSLFYEGSKNIQYF.

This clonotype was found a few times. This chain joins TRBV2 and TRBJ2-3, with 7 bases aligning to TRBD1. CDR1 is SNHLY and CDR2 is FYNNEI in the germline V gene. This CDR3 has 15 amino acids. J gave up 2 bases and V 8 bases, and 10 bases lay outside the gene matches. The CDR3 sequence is CASLTDREITDTQYF. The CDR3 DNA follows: TGTGCCAGCCTTACCGACAGGGAAATCACAGATACGCAGTATTTT.

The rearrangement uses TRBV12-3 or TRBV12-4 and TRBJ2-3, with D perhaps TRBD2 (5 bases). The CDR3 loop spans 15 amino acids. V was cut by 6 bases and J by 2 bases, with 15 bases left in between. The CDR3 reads CASSPPRGFTDTQYF. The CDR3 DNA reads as TGTGCCAGCAGCCCGCCTCGGGGATTCACAGATACGCAGTATTTT.

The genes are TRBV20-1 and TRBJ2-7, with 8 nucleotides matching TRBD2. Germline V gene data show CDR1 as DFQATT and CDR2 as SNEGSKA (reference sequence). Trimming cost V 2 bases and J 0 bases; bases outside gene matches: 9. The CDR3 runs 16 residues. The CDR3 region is CSARPHQRGSSYEQYF. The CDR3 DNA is TGCAGTGCTAGACCCCACCAGCGGGGGAGCTCCTACGAGCAGTACTTC.

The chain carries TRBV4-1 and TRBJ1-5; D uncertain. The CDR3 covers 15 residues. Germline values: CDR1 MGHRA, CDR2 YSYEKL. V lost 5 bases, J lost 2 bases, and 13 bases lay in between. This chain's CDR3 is CASSSRVVGNQPQHF. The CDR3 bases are TGCGCCAGCAGCTCGAGGGTGGTTGGCAATCAGCCCCAGCATTTT.

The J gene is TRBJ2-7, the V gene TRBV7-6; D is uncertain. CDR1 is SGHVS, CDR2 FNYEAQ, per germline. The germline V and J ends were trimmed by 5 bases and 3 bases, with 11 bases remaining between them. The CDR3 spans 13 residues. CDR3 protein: CASSTNPYYEQYF. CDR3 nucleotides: TGTGCCAGCAGCACCAATCCGTACTACGAGCAGTACTTC.

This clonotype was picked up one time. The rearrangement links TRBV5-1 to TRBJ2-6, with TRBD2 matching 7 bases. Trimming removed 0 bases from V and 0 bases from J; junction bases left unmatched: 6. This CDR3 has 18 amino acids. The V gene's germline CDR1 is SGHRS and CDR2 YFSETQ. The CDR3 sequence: CASSLAERDYSGANVLTF. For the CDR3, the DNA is TGCGCCAGCAGCTTGGCGGAGCGGGACTACTCTGGGGCCAACGTCCTGACTTTC. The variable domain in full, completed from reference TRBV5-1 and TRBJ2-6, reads KAGVTQTPRYLIKTRGQQVTLSCSPISGHRSVSWYQQTPGQGLQFLFEYFSETQRNKGNFPGRFSGRQFSNSRSEMNVSTLELGDSALYLCASSLAERDYSGANVLTFGAGSRLTVL.

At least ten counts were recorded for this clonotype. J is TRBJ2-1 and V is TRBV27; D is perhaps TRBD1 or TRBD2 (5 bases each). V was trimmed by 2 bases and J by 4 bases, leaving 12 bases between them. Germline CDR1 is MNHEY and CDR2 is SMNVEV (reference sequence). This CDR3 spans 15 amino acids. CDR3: CASSLEPGRYNEQFF. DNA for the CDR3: TGTGCCAGCAGTTTAGAGCCGGGACGGTACAATGAGCAGTTCTTC.

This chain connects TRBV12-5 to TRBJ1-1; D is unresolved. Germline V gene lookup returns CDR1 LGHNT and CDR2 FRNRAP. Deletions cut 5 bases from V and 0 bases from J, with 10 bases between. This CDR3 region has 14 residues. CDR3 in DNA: TGTGCTAGTGGTAGCGGGCCGTTGAACACTGAAGCTTTCTTT. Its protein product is CASGSGPLNTEAFF.

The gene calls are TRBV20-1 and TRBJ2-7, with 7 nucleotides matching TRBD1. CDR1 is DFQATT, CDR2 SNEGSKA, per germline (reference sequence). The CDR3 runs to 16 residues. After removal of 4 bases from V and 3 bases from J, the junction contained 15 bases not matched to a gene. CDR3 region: CSAIYRQGGTYYEQYF. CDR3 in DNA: TGCAGTGCTATTTACCGGCAAGGGGGCACCTACTACGAGCAGTACTTC.

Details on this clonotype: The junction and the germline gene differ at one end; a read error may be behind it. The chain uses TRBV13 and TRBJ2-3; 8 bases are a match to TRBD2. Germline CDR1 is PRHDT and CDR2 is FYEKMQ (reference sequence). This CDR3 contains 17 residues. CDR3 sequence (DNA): TGTGCCAGCAGCCCGACCCCACTAGCGGAAGACACAGATGCGCAGTATTTT. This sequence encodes CASSPTPLAEDTDAQYF.

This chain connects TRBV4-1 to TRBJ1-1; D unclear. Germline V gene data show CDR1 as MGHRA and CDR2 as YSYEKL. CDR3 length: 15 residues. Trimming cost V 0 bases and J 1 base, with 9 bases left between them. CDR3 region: CASSQEAGANTEAFF. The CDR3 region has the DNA TGCGCCAGCAGCCAAGAAGCCGGAGCGAACACTGAAGCTTTCTTT.

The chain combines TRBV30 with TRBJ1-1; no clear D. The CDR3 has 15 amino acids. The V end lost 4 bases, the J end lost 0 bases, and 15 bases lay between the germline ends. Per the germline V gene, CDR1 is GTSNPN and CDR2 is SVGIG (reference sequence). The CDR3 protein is CAWKMSRVMNTEAFF. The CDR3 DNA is TGTGCCTGGAAGATGTCACGGGTTATGAACACTGAAGCTTTCTTT.

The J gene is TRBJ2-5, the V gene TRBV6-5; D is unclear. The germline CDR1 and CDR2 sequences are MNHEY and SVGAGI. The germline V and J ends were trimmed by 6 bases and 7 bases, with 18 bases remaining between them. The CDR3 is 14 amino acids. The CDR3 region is CASSRGTAEWTQYF. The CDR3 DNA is TGTGCCAGCAGCCGTGGAACAGCCGAGTGGACCCAGTACTTC.

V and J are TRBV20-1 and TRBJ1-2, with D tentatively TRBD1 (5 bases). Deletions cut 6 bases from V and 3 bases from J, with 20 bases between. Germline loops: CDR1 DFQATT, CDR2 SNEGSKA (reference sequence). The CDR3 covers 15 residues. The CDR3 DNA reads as TGCAGTGCACCCACGGGGCCCGGTTCGTACTATGGCTACACCTTC. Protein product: CSAPTGPGSYYGYTF.

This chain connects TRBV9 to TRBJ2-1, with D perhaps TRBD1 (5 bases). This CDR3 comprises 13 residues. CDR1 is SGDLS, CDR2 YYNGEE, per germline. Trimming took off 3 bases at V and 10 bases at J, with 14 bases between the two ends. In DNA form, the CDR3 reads TGTGCCAGCAGCGGCATTACTTGGGGCGAGCAGTTCTTC. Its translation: CASSGITWGEQFF.